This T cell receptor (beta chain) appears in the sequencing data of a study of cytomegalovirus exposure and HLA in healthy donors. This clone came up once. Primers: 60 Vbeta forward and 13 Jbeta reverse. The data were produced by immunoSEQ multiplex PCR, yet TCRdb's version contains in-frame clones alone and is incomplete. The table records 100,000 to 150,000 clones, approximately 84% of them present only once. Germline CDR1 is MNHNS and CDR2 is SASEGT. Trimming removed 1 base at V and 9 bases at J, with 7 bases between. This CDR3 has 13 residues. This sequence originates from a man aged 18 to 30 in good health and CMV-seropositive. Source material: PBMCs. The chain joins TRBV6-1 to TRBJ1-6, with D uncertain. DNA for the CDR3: TGTGCCAGCAGTGAAGGCGGCACTTCACCCCTCCACTTT. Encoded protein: CASSEGGTSPLHF.